These 8 T cell receptor beta chains were all obtained from the same sample, sequenced in a study of T cell responses to AZD1222 COVID-19 vaccine (dated by TCRdb to about 2021). Library preparation used the immunoSEQ multiplex PCR assay. The immuneACCESS repertoire file appears here via TCRdb, limited to in-frame rearrangements. These files lack a portion of the clones; in checked studies, under half of the deficit traces to unresolved V genes, and the cause of the others is not known. This sample is represented by fewer than 150,000 clones; approximately 92% of them were singletons. The ten largest clonotypes hold about 14% of the sample. Sample time point, as interpreted from the label and publication: baseline before first vaccination. Sequenced material: peripheral blood, taken on day 0 of AZD1222 vaccination. Receptors originate from an adult in good health.

DNA for the CDR3: TGTGCCAGCAGCATCACACTAGGAATCGGGGAGCTGTTTTTT. It encodes CASSITLGIGELFF. V usage is TRBV5-5 and J usage is TRBJ2-2; D might be TRBD2 (5 bases). Trimming left V 4 bases short and J 7 bases short, with 14 bases between. The germline V gene has CDR1 SGHKS and CDR2 YYEKEE (reference sequence). CDR3 size: 14 residues.

The chain combines TRBV4-2 with TRBJ2-5; perhaps D is TRBD1 or TRBD2 (7 bases each). Per the germline V gene, CDR1 is LGHNA and CDR2 is YNFKEQ. The CDR3 extends over 16 amino acids. Trimming removed 0 bases from V and 7 bases from J, with 18 bases in between. CDR3 region: CASSQEGGRQGGTQYF. In DNA, the CDR3 is TGTGCCAGCAGCCAAGAGGGGGGGCGACAGGGAGGGACCCAGTACTTC.

The gene calls are TRBV12-3 or TRBV12-4 and TRBJ1-2; 8 bases fit TRBD1. The V segment lost 10 bases and the J segment 4 bases; nucleotides outside the gene matches: 5. The CDR3 runs 12 residues. In DNA, the CDR3 is TGTGCCACGACAGGGGCGGGCTATGGCTACACCTTC. Protein: CATTGAGYGYTF.

The rearrangement uses TRBV7-9 and TRBJ2-7; maybe TRBD1 (5 bases). Germline V gene sequence: CDR1 SEHNR, CDR2 FQNEAQ (reference sequence). The CDR3 contains 13 residues. Trimming cost V 6 bases and J 1 base, with 10 bases left between them. In DNA, the CDR3 is TGTGCCAGCAGTTTACAGGAGTCCTACGAGCAGTACTTC. Translation: CASSLQESYEQYF.

The rearrangement links TRBV20-1 to TRBJ2-1; D uncertain. The ends were cut back, 8 bases at V and 5 bases at J, with 7 bases in the middle. CDR3 size: 10 residues. Germline lookup yields CDR1 DFQATT and CDR2 SNEGSKA (reference sequence). The CDR3 loop reads CSMGHNEQFF. In DNA form, the CDR3 reads TGCAGTATGGGCCACAATGAGCAGTTCTTC.

The chain recombines TRBV6-5 with TRBJ1-1; TRBD1 aligns across 7 bases. Germline V gene data show CDR1 as MNHEY and CDR2 as SVGAGI. This CDR3 spans 13 amino acids. The trim removed 4 bases at V and 7 bases at J, leaving 6 bases unmatched. Here the CDR3 reads CASSSFRDSEAFF. The CDR3 DNA reads as TGTGCCAGCAGTTCGTTCCGGGACAGTGAAGCTTTCTTT.

The chain links TRBV7-9 to TRBJ1-2; TRBD1 might be the D (5 bases). Germline-derived CDR1 and CDR2 are SEHNR and FQNEAQ (reference sequence). This CDR3 has 14 amino acids. V was shortened by 1 base and J by 8 bases, with 14 bases between the two germline ends. This CDR3 reads CASSLEGNVRGYTF. For the CDR3, the DNA is TGTGCCAGCAGCTTAGAGGGGAACGTAAGGGGCTACACCTTC.

The rearrangement links TRBV19 to TRBJ2-3; the D is unclear. The CDR3 totals 16 residues. Trimming removed 1 base at V and 0 bases at J, with 11 bases between. Germline V lookup: CDR1 LNHDA, CDR2 SQIVND (reference sequence). CDR3 DNA: TGTGCCAGTAGTATAGGGACGGGCCCTAGCACAGATACGCAGTATTTT. As protein: CASSIGTGPSTDTQYF.